This T cell receptor beta chain is drawn from a study of blood T cells in healthy people across ages. Study results and limitations: The long-lived group displayed more naive CD4+ cells, plus higher diversity, than the aged donors did.

The CDR3 is made up of 12 amino acids. V gave up 3 bases and J gave up 2 bases; unmatched junction bases: 0. Germline loops: CDR1 SQVTM, CDR2 ANQGSEA. Per-sample PBMC isolation yielded at least 6.5 million cells. This clonotype turned up a few times. Its cognate antigen is unknown. Sample-barcoded 5' priming and a J-beta primer mix drove a second PCR of about 6 to 12 cycles. MiXCR was run by TCRdb on the 5' RACE reads, yielding one entry per CDR3 protein. The sample comprises approximately 760,000 distinct CDR3 sequences, 25% of which are singletons, and 9.4% rests with the top ten. The same sample was also studied in work on T cells of mothers and their children. That report notes: Whatever RNA was extracted went entirely into cDNA synthesis, at around 1.6 ug per 15 ul. A slight, non-significant increase in overlap was found for related mother-child pairs relative to unrelated pairs.

The chain is built from TRBV29-1 and TRBJ2-7; 8 nucleotides match TRBD2. The receptor comes from a boy between 10 and 17 years old in good health. The sample consisted of blood. The CDR3: CSVEGLAYEQYF. As DNA, the CDR3 is TGCAGCGTTGAGGGACTAGCCTACGAGCAGTACTTC.